These T cell receptor beta chains were read from a single sample in a study of blood T cells in healthy people across ages. TCRdb re-called the 5' RACE reads with MiXCR, one entry per CDR3 protein. Among over 1,200,000 distinct CDR3 sequences listed, approximately 59% were seen once. What was sequenced was blood. Every receptor here comes from a man aged 18 to 35 in good health. Both conserved end residues are part of each CDR3. A D gene is named only where the DNA matches it firmly. Clone size is stated in some rows and not others, as once, few, many or a class when expanded.

clone_size	j_call	v_call	d_call	cdr3_nt	cdr3_aa
.	TRBJ2-3	TRBV25-1	.	TGTGCCAGCAGTGAATTTTATTCAGATACGCAGTATTTT	CASSEFYSDTQYF
.	TRBJ2-1	TRBV4-1	.	TGCGCCAGCAGCCAAGATATCAGCTACAATGAGCAGTTCTTC	CASSQDISYNEQFF
.	TRBJ1-5	TRBV12-3/TRBV12-4	.	TGTGCCAGCAGTTTGGGCGCGGGAGTAGAGTCGCCCCAGCATTTT	CASSLGAGVESPQHF
.	TRBJ2-7	TRBV20-1	TRBD1	TGCAGTCCGCAAAAGGACAGGGAGTCCCACGAGCAGTACTTC	CSPQKDRESHEQYF
.	TRBJ2-6	TRBV29-1	.	TGCAGCGCGTGGGTCTCTGGGGCCAACGTCCTGACTTTC	CSAWVSGANVLTF
.	TRBJ1-2	TRBV21-1	.	TGTGCCACCAGACGGGGCCTGGGTGGCTACACCTTC	CATRRGLGGYTF
once	TRBJ1-2	TRBV7-9	.	TGTGCCAGCAGCCTTCTACAGAACTATGGCTACACCTTC	CASSLLQNYGYTF
.	TRBJ2-5	TRBV5-1	TRBD1	TGCGCCAGCAGATTACAGGGGGGAGGAGAGACCCAGTACTTC	CASRLQGGGETQYF
.	TRBJ2-7	TRBV7-9	.	TGTGCCAGCAGCTTCGCAGGGTCCAACGAGCAGTACTTC	CASSFAGSNEQYF
.	TRBJ2-5	TRBV29-1	.	TGCAGCGTCATGACAGGCCAAGAGACCCAGTACTTC	CSVMTGQETQYF
once	TRBJ2-5	TRBV18	.	TGTGCCAGCTCACCAGATTTCGGGGGAGTGGTAGAGACCCAGTACTTC	CASSPDFGGVVETQYF
few	TRBJ1-2	TRBV4-3	.	TGCGCCAGCAGCCAAGATCGGGGTTACCGTGGCTACACCTTC	CASSQDRGYRGYTF
many	TRBJ2-7	TRBV7-9	TRBD1	TGTGCCAGCAGCCCGACAGGGGTCGAGCAGTACTTC	CASSPTGVEQYF
few	TRBJ1-2	TRBV4-1	.	TGCGCCAGCAGCCAAGGGGTAAGGGGGATATATGGCTACACCTTC	CASSQGVRGIYGYTF
few	TRBJ2-1	TRBV6-1	.	TGTGCCAGCAGTGAAGGCAGGAACTCCTACAATGAGCAGTTCTTC	CASSEGRNSYNEQFF
few	TRBJ2-7	TRBV4-3	.	TGCGCCAGCAGCCAAGACCCGAGGGGTCTCGGAACGCGCGAGCAGTACTTC	CASSQDPRGLGTREQYF
.	TRBJ2-5	TRBV3-1	TRBD1	TGTGCCAGCAGCCCGAGAGAGAGACAGGGTCCTATAGTGAAAGAGGCCCAGTACTTC	CASSPRERQGPIVKEAQYF
few	TRBJ2-5	TRBV29-1	.	TGCAGCGTTGAATTGGGGACCCAGTACTTC	CSVELGTQYF
.	TRBJ2-7	TRBV10-3	TRBD2	TGTGCCACCCTGCCGGGACTAGCAATCAACGAGCAGTACTTC	CATLPGLAINEQYF
.	TRBJ2-5	TRBV19	.	TGTGCCAGTAGTATAGATCGGGTGGAGACCCAGTACTTC	CASSIDRVETQYF
.	TRBJ2-5	TRBV12-3/TRBV12-4	.	TGTGCCAGCAGTTTTGGGGTAAAGGCTGAAGAGACCCAGTACTTC	CASSFGVKAEETQYF
once	TRBJ1-5	TRBV7-7	.	TGTGCTAGCAGCTTAGCGTTTACCGAGGATTCAAATCAGCCCCAGCATTTT	CASSLAFTEDSNQPQHF
.	TRBJ2-1	TRBV20-1	TRBD2	TGCAGTGCTAGAGATCGGGAGTGGGCGCGGGAGGACGACAATGAGCAGTTCTTC	CSARDREWAREDDNEQFF
.	TRBJ1-2	TRBV30	.	TGTGCCTGCCCAGAGGAGCAAAGAGGCTACACCTTC	CACPEEQRGYTF
once	TRBJ1-1	TRBV2	TRBD1	TGTGCCAGCGGACAGGGGAGGATGAACACTGAAGCTTTCTTT	CASGQGRMNTEAFF
many	TRBJ2-1	TRBV4-1	.	TGTGCCAGCAGCCAAGATCGAAGGGAGCAGTTCTTC	CASSQDRREQFF
.	TRBJ2-5	TRBV3-1	TRBD2	TGTGCCAGCAGCCAAGCCGGACTAGCGGCGTACCAAGAGACCCAGTACTTC	CASSQAGLAAYQETQYF
.	TRBJ2-1	TRBV4-3	.	TGCGCCAGCAGCCAAGAGGGGGATTCCCACAATGAGCAGTTCTTC	CASSQEGDSHNEQFF
.	TRBJ1-2	TRBV4-1	.	TGCGCCAGCAGCCTCCAGGACGGGGAGGATGGCTACACCTTC	CASSLQDGEDGYTF
.	TRBJ1-2	TRBV5-1	.	TGCGCCAGCAGCTCGAACATGCAGGGTAACTATGGCTACACCTTC	CASSSNMQGNYGYTF
.	TRBJ1-1	TRBV7-2	.	TGTGCCGCAGGGAGGGGTCACACTGAAGCTTTCTTT	CAAGRGHTEAFF